The TCR beta chain under discussion was sequenced for a study of T cell responses to AZD1222 COVID-19 vaccine. Study-wide results and caveats: Nearly half of spike-specific TCRs reportedly target unmutated variant regions. Just 5 to 7 AZD1222 recipients were seropositive at baseline. Vaccine-associated CD4 TCRs ranged over spike, dominating at 160-218 and 743-854.

On this clone itself: Its specificity is not known.

The protocol was immunoSEQ multiplex PCR, while the TCRdb copy is restricted to in-frame clones and leaves out a portion. The sample includes more than 80,000 clones, roughly 88% of them seen just once. Sequencing used peripheral blood, obtained on day 0 of AZD1222 vaccination. This sequence originates from an adult in good health.

For the CDR3, the DNA is TGTGCCAGCAGCTTTCAGGGAAAAACTGAAGCTTTCTTT. Amino acids: CASSFQGKTEAFF. The J gene is TRBJ1-1, the V gene TRBV7-9; D may be TRBD1 (5 bases). The CDR3 contains 13 residues. Germline CDR1 SEHNR, CDR2 FQNEAQ (reference sequence). V lost 3 bases and J 5 bases, leaving 10 bases between the germline ends.